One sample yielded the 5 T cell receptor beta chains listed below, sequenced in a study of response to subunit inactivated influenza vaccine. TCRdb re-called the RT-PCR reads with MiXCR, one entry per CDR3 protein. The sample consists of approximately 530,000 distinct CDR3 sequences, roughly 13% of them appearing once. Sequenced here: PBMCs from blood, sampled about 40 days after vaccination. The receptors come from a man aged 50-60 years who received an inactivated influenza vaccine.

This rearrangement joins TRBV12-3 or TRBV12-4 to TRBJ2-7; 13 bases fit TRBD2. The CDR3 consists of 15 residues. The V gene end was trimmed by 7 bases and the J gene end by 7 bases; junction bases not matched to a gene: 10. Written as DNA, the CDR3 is TGTGCCAGCAACCCGGGACTAGCGGGGCCTGCGGAGCAGTACTTC. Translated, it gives CASNPGLAGPAEQYF.

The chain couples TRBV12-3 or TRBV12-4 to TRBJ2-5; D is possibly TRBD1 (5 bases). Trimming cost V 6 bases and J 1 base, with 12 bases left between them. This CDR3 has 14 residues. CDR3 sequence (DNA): TGTGCCAGCAGCTCGACAGTGTCCCAAGAGACCCAGTACTTC. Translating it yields CASSSTVSQETQYF.

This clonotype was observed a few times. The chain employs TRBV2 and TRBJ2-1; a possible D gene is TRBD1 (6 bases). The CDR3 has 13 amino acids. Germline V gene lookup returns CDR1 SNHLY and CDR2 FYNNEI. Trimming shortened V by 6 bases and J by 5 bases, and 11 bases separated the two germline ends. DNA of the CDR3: TGTGCCAGCAGCCAAAGACAGGACAATGAGCAGTTCTTC. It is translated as CASSQRQDNEQFF. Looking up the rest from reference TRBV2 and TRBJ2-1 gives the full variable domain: EPEVTQTPSHQVTQMGQEVILRCVPISNHLYFYWYRQILGQKVEFLVSFYNNEISEKSEIFDDQFSVERPDGSNFTLKIRSTKLEDSAMYFCASSQRQDNEQFFGPGTRLTVL.

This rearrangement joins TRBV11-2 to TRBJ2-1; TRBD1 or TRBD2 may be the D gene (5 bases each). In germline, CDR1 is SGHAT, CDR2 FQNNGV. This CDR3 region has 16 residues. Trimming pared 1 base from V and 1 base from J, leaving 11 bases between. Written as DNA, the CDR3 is TGTGCCAGCAGCTTAGGAGGGGCGATTTCCTACAATGAGCAGTTCTTC. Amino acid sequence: CASSLGGAISYNEQFF.

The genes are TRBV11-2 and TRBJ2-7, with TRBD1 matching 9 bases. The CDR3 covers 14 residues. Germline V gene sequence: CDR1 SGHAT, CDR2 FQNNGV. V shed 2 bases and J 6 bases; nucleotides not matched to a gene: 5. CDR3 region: CASSLRDRVFEQYF. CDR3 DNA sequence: TGTGCCAGCAGCTTACGGGACAGGGTTTTCGAGCAGTACTTC.